One and the same sample provided the 26 T cell receptor beta chains below, sequenced in a study of patients and donors after allogeneic stem cell transplantation. TCRdb recomputed calls from the RT-PCR reads with MiXCR, one row per CDR3 protein. This sample has 25,000 to 35,000 distinct CDR3 sequences; approximately 6.2% occur once, and the top ten carry approximately 30%. The sample consisted of blood, either unsorted or a sorted T cell fraction (not recorded which). The receptors come from a human donor who was either an allogeneic HSCT recipient or a stem cell or donor lymphocyte infusion donor (not recorded which). It is not recorded whose cells these are; they may come from a transplant donor.

DNA of the CDR3: TGTGCCAGCAATTTGGGTCTGACTACGAACACCGGGGAGCTGTTTTTT. Its translation: CASNLGLTTNTGELFF. The chain joins TRBV6-1 to TRBJ2-2, with D perhaps TRBD2 (5 bases). CDR1 is MNHNS and CDR2 is SASEGT in the germline V gene. CDR3 length: 16 residues. The V and J ends lost 7 bases and 0 bases respectively, with 15 bases between them.

The V call is TRBV9, the J call TRBJ2-1, with TRBD2 matching 8 bases. The germline CDR1 and CDR2 sequences are SGDLS and YYNGEE. There are 17 residues in the CDR3. V shed 4 bases, J shed 4 bases, and the junction held 13 bases outside the gene matches. The CDR3 nucleotides read TGTGCCAGCAGCCCCACCCACGGGAGCGGGGGTTACAATGAGCAGTTCTTC. Protein sequence: CASSPTHGSGGYNEQFF. Looking up the rest from reference TRBV9 and TRBJ2-1 gives the full variable domain: DSGVTQTPKHLITATGQRVTLRCSPRSGDLSVYWYQQSLDQGLQFLIQYYNGEERAKGNILERFSAQQFPDLHSELNLSSLELGDSALYFCASSPTHGSGGYNEQFFGPGTRLTVL.

This clonotype has more than one count but fewer than ten. This chain uses TRBV5-1 with TRBJ1-4; no clear D gene. The CDR3 contains 14 residues. Trimming took 1 base from V and 0 from J, leaving 4 bases between them. CDR1 SGHRS and CDR2 YFSETQ come from the germline V gene. As DNA, the CDR3 is TGCGCCAGCAGCTTGTTAGCAACTAATGAAAAACTGTTTTTT. This encodes CASSLLATNEKLFF.

This clonotype was picked up many times. The chain employs TRBV3-1 and TRBJ2-1, with 7 bases matching TRBD2. In germline, CDR1 is LGHDT, CDR2 YNNKEL (reference sequence). The CDR3 spans 17 residues. The ends lost 1 base at V and 7 bases at J; junction bases unmatched: 13. The CDR3 nucleotides read TGTGCCAGCAGCCAAGCTTGGACTAGTTTGCTGGGAAATGAGCAGTTCTTC. It encodes CASSQAWTSLLGNEQFF.

This clonotype was observed a few times. The V call is TRBV11-3, the J call TRBJ1-1, with D unclear. Germline values: CDR1 SGHNT, CDR2 YENEEA. Between the trimmed V and J ends, which lost 0 bases and 1 base, there was a span of 3 bases. The CDR3 loop spans 13 amino acids. CDR3 DNA: TGTGCCAGCAGCTTAGATTCGAACACTGAAGCTTTCTTT. Translation gives CASSLDSNTEAFF.

This clonotype has a count of ten or more. This chain joins TRBV10-3 and TRBJ2-7; no reliable D call. V lost 2 bases, J lost 1 base, and 6 bases lay in between. Per the germline V gene, CDR1 is ENHRY and CDR2 is SYGVKD. This CDR3 region has 13 residues. The CDR3 DNA sequence: TGTGCCATCAGTGAGAGCGTTTCCTACGAGCAGTACTTC. Its protein product is CAISESVSYEQYF.

This clonotype was recorded many times. V usage is TRBV14 and J usage is TRBJ1-6; D might be TRBD1 (6 bases). Looked up from germline, CDR1 is SGHDN and CDR2 is FVKESK. CDR3 length equals 14 residues. V lost 4 bases and J lost 10, with 14 bases in between. CDR3 DNA sequence: TGTGCCAGCAGCCCGAGTTCAGGGGTGTCACCCCTCCACTTT. This codes for CASSPSSGVSPLHF.

This clonotype was seen at least ten times. The V gene is TRBV20-1, the J gene TRBJ2-7, with D uncertain. Germline loops: CDR1 DFQATT, CDR2 SNEGSKA (reference sequence). The length of the CDR3 is 14 residues. V was pared by 3 bases and J by 3 bases, with 15 bases between. The CDR3 protein is CSARFPDRNYEQYF. CDR3 nucleotides: TGCAGTGCTAGGTTTCCCGATCGAAACTACGAGCAGTACTTC.

This clonotype has at least ten counts. The rearrangement joins TRBV19 to TRBJ1-5; D gene ambiguous. This CDR3 has 15 residues. V lost 6 bases and J 0 bases, leaving 12 bases between the germline ends. Germline values: CDR1 LNHDA, CDR2 SQIVND (reference sequence). The CDR3 nucleotides read TGTGCCAGTAGGGCCCCCCTGAATAGCAATCAGCCCCAGCATTTT. It codes for CASRAPLNSNQPQHF.

In this sample, this clonotype turned up a few times. The rearrangement uses TRBV10-3 and TRBJ2-1; no clear D gene. The CDR3 is made up of 13 amino acids. In germline, CDR1 is ENHRY, CDR2 SYGVKD. Trimming left V 6 bases short and J 5 bases short, with 11 bases between. The CDR3 DNA reads as TGTGCCATCAGGACCACCACCCACAATGAGCAGTTCTTC. Translation gives CAIRTTTHNEQFF.

This clonotype was picked up many times. J is TRBJ2-3 and V is TRBV7-9; D remains unclear. CDR1 and CDR2 from the germline V gene are SEHNR and FQNEAQ (reference sequence). Trimming shortened V by 5 bases and J by 2 bases, and 11 bases separated the two germline ends. The CDR3 has 14 amino acids. Here the CDR3 reads CASSQWWDTDTQYF. The CDR3 coding sequence is TGTGCCAGCAGCCAATGGTGGGACACAGATACGCAGTATTTT.

This clonotype was found a few times. The chain has TRBV5-4 and TRBJ2-7; D is perhaps TRBD1 (6 bases). The CDR3 contains 15 residues. Germline V gives CDR1 SGHNT, CDR2 YYREEE (reference sequence). Trimming pared 4 bases from V and 3 bases from J, leaving 17 bases between. DNA of the CDR3: TGTGCCAGCAGCCCAGAAGTTGGGGGCGTCTACGAGCAGTACTTC. It is translated as CASSPEVGGVYEQYF.

In its sample, this clonotype was seen a few times. The chain is built from TRBV3-2 and TRBJ1-5; the table calls TRBD1, which could not be checked here. TRBV3-2 constitutes a pseudogene. The CDR3 is 19 residues long. CDR3 region: CASSQGDEITTGNNQPQHF. The CDR3 coding sequence is TGTGCCAGCAGCCAAGGGGATGAAATAACGACAGGGAACAATCAGCCCCAGCATTTT.

The chain couples TRBV6-6 to TRBJ2-7; D tentatively fits TRBD1 or TRBD2 (5 bases each). Germline-derived CDR1 and CDR2 are MNHNY and SVGAGI (reference sequence). Trimming shortened V by 7 bases and J by 0 bases, and 13 bases separated the two germline ends. The CDR3 loop spans 14 amino acids. CDR3 bases: TGTGCCAGCACGAGGGGCTCTCCCTCCTACGAGCAGTACTTC. Translating gives CASTRGSPSYEQYF.

Only a few counts were recorded for this clonotype. The chain has TRBV7-8 and TRBJ2-7; 10 bases are shared with TRBD2. CDR1 and CDR2 (germline): SGHVS, FQNEAQ. Trimming removed 5 bases from V and 4 bases from J; junction bases left unmatched: 8. The CDR3 length is 15 residues. DNA of the CDR3: TGTGCCAGCAGCGGATCCGGGACTAGCGCGTACGAGCAGTACTTC. Translation gives CASSGSGTSAYEQYF.

V and J are TRBV20-1 and TRBJ1-1, with D perhaps matching TRBD1 (6 bases). The V and J ends lost 7 bases and 0 bases respectively, with 15 bases between them. The CDR3 contains 14 residues. Germline V gene lookup returns CDR1 DFQATT and CDR2 SNEGSKA (reference sequence). The CDR3 DNA reads TGCAGTGGAGAACAGGGCGCGGTGAACACTGAAGCTTTCTTT. Amino acid sequence: CSGEQGAVNTEAFF.

V and J are TRBV11-1 and TRBJ2-5; possibly TRBD2 for D (5 bases). V gave up 5 bases and J gave up 3 bases, with 10 bases separating them. The CDR3 totals 13 residues. Per the germline V gene, CDR1 is SGHAT and CDR2 is FQDESV (reference sequence). The CDR3 sequence: CASSLDLKETQYF. DNA of the CDR3: TGTGCCAGCAGCCTGGACTTAAAAGAGACCCAGTACTTC.

Within the sample, this clonotype is medium-sized. The J gene is TRBJ2-5, the V gene TRBV7-9; D perhaps matches TRBD2 (6 bases). The CDR3 covers 15 residues. Between the trimmed V and J ends, which lost 3 bases and 2 bases, there was a span of 13 bases. Germline V gene sequence: CDR1 SEHNR, CDR2 FQNEAQ (reference sequence). The CDR3 loop reads CASSFGVGGQETQYF. DNA of the CDR3: TGTGCCAGCAGCTTTGGGGTGGGAGGACAAGAGACCCAGTACTTC.

The chain joins TRBV4-1 to TRBJ2-5; no clear D. Germline V gene data show CDR1 as MGHRA and CDR2 as YSYEKL. The V end lost 1 base, the J end lost 2 bases, and 17 bases lay between the germline ends. The CDR3 consists of 17 residues. The CDR3 nucleotides read TGCGCCAGCAGCCAAGGAATTGTGGCAGTACTACAAGAGACCCAGTACTTC. This translates into CASSQGIVAVLQETQYF.

This clonotype was seen at least ten times. This chain links TRBV7-9 with TRBJ1-4, with D perhaps TRBD1 (5 bases). CDR3 length: 14 amino acids. Germline V CDR1 and CDR2: SEHNR, FQNEAQ (reference sequence). With 3 bases removed from V and 7 bases from J, the gap between germline ends came to 12 bases. Here the CDR3 DNA reads TGTGCCAGCAGCTTGGTGCAGGGAAGTGAAAAACTGTTTTTT. Its protein product is CASSLVQGSEKLFF.

This clonotype was found many times. The chain recombines TRBV28 with TRBJ1-6; D might be TRBD1 (6 bases). V lost 3 bases and J 3 bases, leaving 9 bases between the germline ends. CDR1 MDHEN and CDR2 SYDVKM come from the germline V gene. This CDR3 spans 15 amino acids. DNA of the CDR3: TGTGCCAGCAGTTTGACAGGCCGCTATAATTCACCCCTCCACTTT. As protein: CASSLTGRYNSPLHF.

This clonotype was counted many times. The gene calls are TRBV7-9 and TRBJ1-1, with unresolved D. The germline V gene has CDR1 SEHNR and CDR2 FQNEAQ (reference sequence). Between the trimmed V and J ends, which lost 10 bases and 7 bases, there was a span of 16 bases. CDR3 length equals 12 residues. CDR3 nucleotide sequence: TGTGCCACCCGGGGAAGATGGAGTGAAGCTTTCTTT. Amino acid sequence: CATRGRWSEAFF. Full variable domain (missing parts from reference TRBV7-9 and TRBJ1-1): DTGVSQNPRHKITKRGQNVTFRCDPISEHNRLYWYRQTLGQGPEFLTYFQNEAQLEKSRLLSDRFSAERPKGSFSTLEIQRTEQGDSAMYLCATRGRWSEAFFGQGTRLTVV.

This clonotype has ten or more counts. The chain recombines TRBV27 with TRBJ1-2; D remains ambiguous. The CDR3 runs to 16 residues. Germline V lookup: CDR1 MNHEY, CDR2 SMNVEV (reference sequence). V was pared by 3 bases and J by 5 bases, with 19 bases between. The CDR3 spells CASSLGPGNSYYGYTF. CDR3 in DNA: TGTGCCAGCAGTTTGGGTCCGGGGAACAGCTATTATGGCTACACCTTC.

This clonotype occurred many times. The chain employs TRBV6-5 and TRBJ1-2; D gene unclear. Germline assignment: CDR1 MNHEY and CDR2 SVGAGI. The CDR3 has 13 amino acids. Trimming removed 2 bases at V and 2 bases at J, with 6 bases between. DNA of the CDR3: TGTGCCAGCAGTTACGTTGGGAACTATGGCTACACCTTC. This sequence encodes CASSYVGNYGYTF.

This clonotype was found many times. This chain joins TRBV6-5 and TRBJ2-2; 8 nucleotides agree with TRBD1. V shed 6 bases, J shed 6 bases, and the junction held 6 bases outside the gene matches. The germline V gene encodes CDR1 MNHEY and CDR2 SVGAGI. The CDR3 is 14 amino acids. CDR3 loop: CASSGGQVPGELFF. In nucleotides, the CDR3 is TGTGCCAGCAGCGGGGGACAGGTTCCCGGGGAGCTGTTTTTT.

This clonotype has at least ten counts. The V gene is TRBV5-1, the J gene TRBJ2-1, with D perhaps matching TRBD2 (5 bases). The germline V and J ends were trimmed by 0 bases and 8 bases, with 9 bases remaining between them. The CDR3 spans 13 residues. Germline CDR1 reads SGHRS; CDR2 reads YFSETQ. This CDR3 reads CASSLGHGDEQFF. The DNA of the CDR3 is TGCGCCAGCAGCTTGGGACACGGGGATGAGCAGTTCTTC.